This T cell receptor beta chain is from a study of T cells of healthy individuals. TCRdb recomputed calls from the 5' RACE reads with MiXCR, one row per CDR3 protein. The sample includes 90,000 to 100,000 distinct CDR3 sequences, around 17% of them seen just once. The table lists this clonotype with many counts. The receptor's source is a human donor in good health.

The CDR3 sequence: CASSDRGHWGYTF. CDR3 bases: TGTGCCAGCAGTGACAGGGGGCATTGGGGCTACACCTTC. V usage is TRBV12-3 or TRBV12-4 and J usage is TRBJ1-2, with TRBD1 identical over 10 bases. The CDR3 length is 13 residues. The V gene end was trimmed by 5 bases and the J gene end by 8 bases; junction bases not matched to a gene: 5.